These 13 T cell receptor beta chains were all obtained from the same sample, sequenced in a study of identical twins. TCRdb recomputed calls from the 5' RACE reads with MiXCR, one row per CDR3 protein. The repertoire consists of about 280,000 distinct CDR3 sequences, with more than 6.5% occurring once and the leading ten covering approximately 2%. The sample also formed part of further work on yellow fever vaccine responses in identical twins.

Source material: memory (CD45RO+) T cells sorted from blood. All receptors derive from a woman in her late teens or twenties in good health.

The chain employs TRBV28 and TRBJ1-2, with D perhaps matching TRBD1 (5 bases). The CDR3 extends over 13 amino acids. Germline V gene data show CDR1 as MDHEN and CDR2 as SYDVKM. V was pared by 4 bases and J by 5 bases, with 11 bases between. In DNA, the CDR3 is TGTGCCAGCAGTTCCGTGACAGTTTATGGCTACACCTTC. It codes for CASSSVTVYGYTF.

This clonotype was seen at least ten times. The rearrangement links TRBV9 to TRBJ2-1, with TRBD2 matching 13 bases. The germline gives CDR1 SGDLS, CDR2 YYNGEE. V was pared by 3 bases and J by 7 bases, with 4 bases of the junction left unmatched. CDR3 length: 15 amino acids. CDR3 region: CASSATSGRMNEQFF. CDR3 nucleotide sequence: TGTGCCAGCAGCGCGACTAGCGGGAGGATGAATGAGCAGTTCTTC. Full variable domain (remainder filled in from reference TRBV9 and TRBJ2-1): DSGVTQTPKHLITATGQRVTLRCSPRSGDLSVYWYQQSLDQGLQFLIQYYNGEERAKGNILERFSAQQFPDLHSELNLSSLELGDSALYFCASSATSGRMNEQFFGPGTRLTVL.

This clonotype appeared many times. The chain carries TRBV5-1 and TRBJ1-1; D might be TRBD1 (5 bases). Germline CDR1 and CDR2: SGHRS and YFSETQ. The length of the CDR3 is 14 residues. Between the trimmed V and J ends, which lost 0 bases and 4 bases, there was a span of 10 bases. CDR3 in amino acids: CASSLDLQGTEAFF. CDR3 sequence (DNA): TGCGCCAGCAGCTTGGATTTGCAGGGCACTGAAGCTTTCTTT.

This clonotype was observed a few times. The rearrangement uses TRBV12-3 or TRBV12-4 and TRBJ2-1; D is tentatively TRBD1 or TRBD2 (5 bases each). V was cut by 8 bases and J by 8 bases, with 13 bases left in between. The CDR3 is made up of 12 amino acids. DNA for the CDR3: TGTGCCAGCCGAGGGGACGGGGATGAGCAGTTCTTC. Translated, it gives CASRGDGDEQFF.

This clonotype was seen ten or more times. CDR3 sequence reads: CASSGTGWETQYF. The CDR3 DNA reads as TGCGCCAGCAGCGGGACGGGCTGGGAGACCCAGTACTTC. The J gene is TRBJ2-5, the V gene TRBV5-1; tentatively, D is TRBD1 or TRBD2 (5 bases each). The length of the CDR3 is 13 residues. V was cut by 4 bases and J by 5 bases, with 12 bases left in between. Per germline, CDR1 SGHRS and CDR2 YFSETQ.

A remark on this clonotype: The germline gene is not matched at one end of the junction; a read error may be the cause. The chain employs TRBV29-1 and TRBJ1-2, with 8 positions matching TRBD1. Germline assignment: CDR1 SQVTM and CDR2 ANQGSEA. The CDR3 length is 15 residues. CDR3 region: CCVEETGAPNYGYTF. The CDR3 nucleotides are TGCTGCGTGGAAGAGACAGGGGCACCTAACTATGGCTACACCTTC. Full variable domain (outside the CDR3, taken from reference TRBV29-1 and TRBJ1-2): SAVISQKPSRDICQRGTSLTIQCQVDSQVTMMFWYRQQPGQSLTLIATANQGSEATYESGFVIDKFPISRPNLTFSTLTVSNMSPEDSSIYLCCVEETGAPNYGYTFGSGTRLTVV.

This clonotype has only a few counts. This chain links TRBV18 with TRBJ2-7; tentative D call: TRBD1 (6 bases). Deletions cut 3 bases from V and 2 bases from J, with 14 bases between. The CDR3 consists of 15 residues. CDR1 and CDR2 (germline): KGHSH, LQKENI. The CDR3 nucleotides read TGTGCCAGCTCACCGAATCGAGGGGGAGCCTACGAGCAGTACTTC. Translated, it gives CASSPNRGGAYEQYF.

The table lists this clonotype with a few counts. In nucleotides, the CDR3 is TGTGCCAGCAGTTTAGCGTGGGGGCCGGGACTAGCGGGAGCCTCTCCAAAAAACATTCAGTACTTC. Encoded protein: CASSLAWGPGLAGASPKNIQYF. The genes are TRBV12-3 or TRBV12-4 and TRBJ2-4; 14 bases are shared with TRBD2. CDR3 length: 22 residues. V shed 0 bases, J shed 4 bases, and the junction held 17 bases outside the gene matches.

This chain connects TRBV6-5 to TRBJ2-3; 9 positions match TRBD1. Germline values: CDR1 MNHEY, CDR2 SVGAGI. There are 16 residues in the CDR3. V was pared by 3 bases and J by 4 bases, with 8 bases of the junction left unmatched. CDR3 DNA: TGTGCCAGCAGTTATTCCGGACAGGGGTCCGCAGATACGCAGTATTTT. Residues: CASSYSGQGSADTQYF.

Only a few counts were recorded for this clonotype. This rearrangement joins TRBV27 to TRBJ2-7, with a possible D match to TRBD1 (6 bases). The CDR3 totals 15 residues. Germline V gene sequence: CDR1 MNHEY, CDR2 SMNVEV (reference sequence). V was shortened by 8 bases and J by 2 bases, with 19 bases between the two germline ends. The CDR3 coding sequence is TGTGCCAGCTCCCTCCAGGGGCAGGCCACCTACGAGCAGTACTTC. Translated: CASSLQGQATYEQYF.

The genes are TRBV19 and TRBJ2-3; TRBD2 is a possible D gene (6 bases). Germline CDR1 LNHDA, CDR2 SQIVND (reference sequence). Deletions cut 3 bases from V and 0 bases from J, with 19 bases between. The CDR3 consists of 18 residues. CDR3 nucleotide sequence: TGTGCCAGTAGTATGCGGGGTGAAGGGAGGTCCAGCACAGATACGCAGTATTTT. Its translation: CASSMRGEGRSSTDTQYF.

In this sample, this clonotype turned up many times. J is TRBJ2-7 and V is TRBV28, with D perhaps assigned TRBD1 or TRBD2 (5 bases each). Germline V lookup: CDR1 MDHEN, CDR2 SYDVKM. Trimming took 6 bases from V and 1 from J, leaving 16 bases between them. CDR3 length equals 15 residues. CDR3 in DNA: TGTGCCAGCAGGGGATTCAGGGACCATTCCTACGAGCAGTACTTC. Its protein product is CASRGFRDHSYEQYF.

Many counts were recorded for this clonotype. The V gene is TRBV20-1, the J gene TRBJ1-1; weak D call: TRBD1 (6 bases). The ends were cut back, 0 bases at V and 0 bases at J, with 17 bases in the middle. CDR3 length: 17 residues. From germline, CDR1 is DFQATT and CDR2 SNEGSKA (reference sequence). CDR3 sequence: CSARDLGAGRMNTEAFF. As DNA, the CDR3 is TGCAGTGCTAGAGATTTGGGGGCAGGGAGGATGAACACTGAAGCTTTCTTT.